This T cell receptor beta chain comes out of a study of siplizumab effects on memory and regulatory T cells. Overall study results and limits: Among alloreactive clones, only a minor fraction mapped to unstimulated subsets. Both greater diversity than memory cells and a major contribution to the alloresponse seemed to characterize naive T cells. A mean of roughly 70% of mappable alloreactive CD4+ clones were Treg-derived with siplizumab, compared with roughly 25% in controls.

The CDR3 totals 14 residues. V shed 0 bases and J shed 10 bases, with 15 bases lying between them. Germline V gene sequence: CDR1 MGHRA, CDR2 YSYEKL. Coculturing was carried out on the mixed lymphocyte reaction cells. It lasted about 6 days and was done at 37°C. This clone is classed as medium-sized. What it binds is not known. The repertoire was sequenced with immunoSEQ multiplex PCR; TCRdb's copy has only in-frame clones and lacks some. The repertoire holds about 13,000 clones, with 45% to 50% as singletons. The clonotype was recovered from a human donor in good health; the cells came from an allogeneic mixed lymphocyte reaction. The source material was CFSE-low (dividing) CD4+ T cells sorted from an allogeneic mixed lymphocyte reaction. The chain couples TRBV4-1 to TRBJ1-1; weak D call: TRBD1 (5 bases). CDR3 sequence: CASSQDPTWDAAFF. For the CDR3, the DNA is TGCGCCAGCAGCCAAGATCCCACATGGGACGCAGCTTTCTTT.